This TCR beta chain derives from a study of blood T cell repertoires in COVID-19. Per germline, CDR1 MNHEY and CDR2 SVGEGT. The CDR3 consists of 13 residues. V was clipped by 5 bases and J by 5 bases; unmatched bases: 5. Produced via immunoSEQ multiplex PCR; TCRdb's table is partial and in-frame only. This table has approximately 50,000 clones, roughly 88% appearing once. This TCR was recovered from a human donor in a cohort sampled during active COVID-19. V usage is TRBV6-2 or TRBV6-3 and J usage is TRBJ2-7; 8 bases are shared with TRBD1. The sample consisted of peripheral blood. CDR3 loop: CASSTGQGNEQYF. Here the CDR3 DNA reads TGTGCCAGCAGTACCGGACAGGGCAACGAGCAGTACTTC.